These T cell receptor beta chains were read from a single sample in a study of monozygotic twins with inflammatory bowel disease. From the 5' RACE reads, TCRdb lists one entry per CDR3 protein and no DNA. Its clone listing holds around 200,000 distinct CDR3 sequences. The sample comprised blood. All receptors come from a human donor with ulcerative colitis or Crohn's disease, or a healthy co-twin of an affected twin (not recorded which). The CDR3 runs from the conserved cysteine through the conserved F or W. Size is omitted from some rows. Given values are once, few, many or a class for expanded clones.

-,TRBJ2-3,TRBV29-1,CSAEQRTDTQYF
-,TRBJ2-1,TRBV4-2,CASSQDGQGGVYNEQFF
medium-sized,TRBJ2-5,TRBV20-1,CSARLAGKETQYF
-,TRBJ2-7,TRBV28,CASSYRDRGRYEQYF
-,TRBJ1-1,TRBV7-2,CASSLESGQEAFF
-,TRBJ2-5,TRBV2,CASSGAGVPQETQYF
-,TRBJ2-7,TRBV7-9,CASSSAGNFYEQYF
-,TRBJ2-1,TRBV11-3,CASSSRDRGTYNEQFF
-,TRBJ1-1,TRBV28,CATKPGSAGRTEAFF
-,TRBJ1-5,TRBV7-8,CASSSDRIGNQPQHF
-,TRBJ1-5,TRBV6-2/TRBV6-3,CASSYSPGRGNDQPQHF
-,TRBJ1-4,TRBV7-9,CASSLQGVFEKLFF
-,TRBJ1-5,TRBV9,CASSRTGDGNQPQHF
-,TRBJ2-2,TRBV6-2/TRBV6-3,CASTIGTGIPGELFF
-,TRBJ1-1,TRBV7-2,CASTRLRIGDTEAFF
-,TRBJ1-5,TRBV6-1,CASSEERGQPQHF
-,TRBJ1-1,TRBV20-1,CSASRDTNTEAFF
-,TRBJ2-7,TRBV10-3,CAISGQGHEQYF
-,TRBJ2-3,TRBV20-1,CSALIDRTDTQYF
-,TRBJ2-5,TRBV7-9,CASRQDVLKTQYF
-,TRBJ1-5,TRBV11-2,CASSLIRDQPQHF
-,TRBJ2-1,TRBV5-1,CASSFWGTVSYNEQFF
-,TRBJ2-3,TRBV7-2,CASNKTRGTDTQYF
-,TRBJ1-2,TRBV29-1,CSVEDGGRRGYTF
-,TRBJ1-1,TRBV5-1,CASSLVTGATEAFF
-,TRBJ1-1,TRBV3-1,CASSQEDMNTEAFF
-,TRBJ1-6,TRBV12-3/TRBV12-4,CASSPDSSPLHF
-,TRBJ1-6,TRBV7-9,CASSLGGGNSPLHF
-,TRBJ1-1,TRBV7-3,CASSFSRENTEAFF
-,TRBJ2-5,TRBV7-9,CASSLDYLQETQYF
-,TRBJ1-3,TRBV7-9,CATTEADTIYF
-,TRBJ2-3,TRBV6-5,CASRDPDTQYF
-,TRBJ1-4,TRBV5-1,CASSLLGIGRNEKLFF
-,TRBJ2-2,TRBV5-5,CASSLMTPPNTGELFF
-,TRBJ1-1,TRBV6-5,CASSYRGARLNTEAFF
-,TRBJ2-2,TRBV5-1,CASSFWRGVVNTGELFF
-,TRBJ1-1,TRBV11-2,CASSSLRGLNTEAFF
-,TRBJ1-1,TRBV5-1,CASSSDRGGVTEAFF
-,TRBJ1-5,TRBV7-2,CATSTGMSNQPQHF
-,TRBJ1-4,TRBV12-3/TRBV12-4,CASKRTGDEKLFF
-,TRBJ1-1,TRBV12-5,CASGSRGVAFF
-,TRBJ2-1,TRBV11-2,CASSPLGGAAYNEQFF
-,TRBJ1-3,TRBV5-1,CASSAQSLSGNTIYF
-,TRBJ1-1,TRBV12-2,CASRLLGQVMNTEAFF
-,TRBJ1-5,TRBV5-5,CASSFNIWGNQPQHF
-,TRBJ2-1,TRBV6-6,CASGRVSIYNEQFF
-,TRBJ1-5,TRBV15,CATSAQGPNQPQHF
-,TRBJ1-2,TRBV6-1,CAHSEGHDGGYTF
-,TRBJ1-1,TRBV20-1,CSARVQGNLNTEAFF
-,TRBJ1-1,TRBV6-5,CASSYDTREAFF
-,TRBJ2-3,TRBV6-1,CASSPLDGTGVQDTQYF
-,TRBJ2-7,TRBV7-2,CASSPTGLAVYYEQYF
-,TRBJ1-1,TRBV5-6,CASSFYREKNTEAFF
-,TRBJ1-4,TRBV20-1,CSASDRGPYEKLFF
-,TRBJ2-6,TRBV5-1,CASQRGASGANVLTF
-,TRBJ2-1,TRBV20-1,CSARGGGEQFF
-,TRBJ1-6,TRBV21-1,CASSLPPRSSYNSPLHF
-,TRBJ2-3,TRBV6-1,CASSERGTDTQYF
-,TRBJ1-2,TRBV6-1,CASSARQSNYGYTF
-,TRBJ2-3,TRBV7-9,CASSGTATSTDTQYF